The clone carrying this TCR beta chain was found many times. What it binds is unknown. TCR alpha and beta CDR3 regions were amplified from RNA using iRepertoire nested multiplex PCR. Tissue mRNA or PBMC total RNA, roughly 100-400 ng, went into one-step reverse transcription and amplification. Each CDR3 protein gets one entry after TCRdb re-called the multiplex PCR reads with MiXCR. The repertoire holds about 130,000 distinct CDR3 sequences, roughly 24% seen once, with 13% to 15% in the top ten. The sample is drawn from a study of glioma-infiltrating T cells. The CDR3 contains 15 residues. Germline CDR1 reads DFQATT; CDR2 reads SNEGSKA (reference sequence). The V end was cut by 3 bases, the J end by 1 base, with 16 bases between. Study-wide findings and caveats: Only very few CDR3 sequences appeared in both tissue and blood.

The source is a human donor with low-grade glioma or glioblastoma, undergoing nonglioma brain surgery, or in good health (not recorded which). The sample taken for sequencing was glioma tissue, nonneoplastic brain tissue, or PBMCs (not recorded which). The rearrangement uses TRBV20-1 and TRBJ2-7; TRBD1 might be the D (5 bases). CDR3 nucleotides: TGCAGTGCTAGTTTCCCAGGGCCTCATTCCTACGAGCAGTACTTC. Amino acids: CSASFPGPHSYEQYF.